These T cell receptor beta chains were read from a single sample in a study of CD8+CD57+ T cells in acquired aplastic anemia. One entry per CDR3 protein, called by TCRdb with MiXCR from the reads. The sample lists hundreds of thousands of distinct CDR3 sequences, approximately 56% seen once, with 6.5% to 10% in the top ten. The sequenced sample was sorted CD4+, CD8+, or CD8+CD57+ T cells (not recorded which) from PBMCs. The receptor set was obtained from a human donor with severe aplastic anemia or a healthy control (not recorded which). Each CDR3 is given with its conserved first and last residue. The D gene is left open where the match is weak.

TRBJ1-1 | TRBD1 | TRBV29-1 | CSVTTGTGVAEAFF
TRBJ2-3 | . | TRBV20-1 | CSAPGRTDTQYF
TRBJ2-5 | TRBD2 | TRBV7-3 | CASSYTSGGPQETQYF
TRBJ2-7 | . | TRBV15 | CATSSAQGTFDEQYF
TRBJ2-1 | TRBD2 | TRBV4-1 | CASSQDQDTPSGGAHEQFF
TRBJ2-6 | . | TRBV9 | CASSPRWDSGANVLTF
TRBJ2-1 | . | TRBV20-1 | CSAILLMTINEQFF
TRBJ2-5 | TRBD2 | TRBV20-1 | CSAGVGLAEETQYF
TRBJ2-3 | . | TRBV14 | CASSQPRGGGGTDTQYF
TRBJ2-7 | . | TRBV2 | CASSEYGGLYEQYF
TRBJ2-7 | TRBD1 | TRBV20-1 | CSASAQGAKPYEQYF
TRBJ2-7 | . | TRBV20-1 | CSAADGGRSYEQYF
TRBJ1-1 | . | TRBV10-1 | CASSRGGAEAFF
TRBJ2-1 | TRBD1 | TRBV20-1 | CSASGTGGEQFF